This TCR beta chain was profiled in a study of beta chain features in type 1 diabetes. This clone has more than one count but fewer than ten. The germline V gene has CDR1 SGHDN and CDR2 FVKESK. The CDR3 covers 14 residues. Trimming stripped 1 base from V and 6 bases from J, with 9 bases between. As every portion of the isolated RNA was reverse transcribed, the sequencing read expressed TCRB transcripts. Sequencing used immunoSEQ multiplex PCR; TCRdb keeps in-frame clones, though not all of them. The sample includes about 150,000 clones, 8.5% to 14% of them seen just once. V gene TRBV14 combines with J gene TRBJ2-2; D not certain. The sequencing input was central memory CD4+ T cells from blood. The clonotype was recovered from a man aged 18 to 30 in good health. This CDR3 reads CASSQGGRAGELFF. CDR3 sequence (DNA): TGTGCCAGCAGCCAAGGCGGACGTGCCGGGGAGCTGTTTTTT. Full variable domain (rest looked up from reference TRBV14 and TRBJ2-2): EAGVTQFPSHSVIEKGQTVTLRCDPISGHDNLYWYRRVMGKEIKFLLHFVKESKQDESGMPNNRFLAERTGGTYSTLKVQPAELEDSGVYFCASSQGGRAGELFFGEGSRLTVL.